A single sample is the source of the 25 T cell receptor beta chains below, sequenced in a study of T cells in Graves' hyperthyroidism and ophthalmopathy. The CDR3 regions of TCR beta were amplified from RNA transcripts. RT-PCR in the first round (using the HTBI primer set) targeted the TCR CDR3. TCRdb redid the calling of the multiplex PCR reads with MiXCR, one entry per CDR3 protein. The profile covers 560,000 or so distinct CDR3 sequences, with around 46% appearing a single time and about 8.2% taken by the ten largest. Sample: peripheral blood or thyroid tissue (not recorded which). The receptor source for this set is a young woman with Graves' hyperthyroidism.

The chain has TRBV7-8 and TRBJ1-5; 12 bases match TRBD1. Unmatched junction bases numbered 9, after V lost 5 bases and J lost 1 base. Germline V gene data show CDR1 as SGHVS and CDR2 as FQNEAQ. The CDR3 sequence is 18 residues long. DNA for the CDR3: TGTGCCAGCAGCCACGGGACAGGGGGCCTGAGGAGCAATCAGCCCCAGCATTTT. Amino acids: CASSHGTGGLRSNQPQHF.

V gene TRBV7-2 combines with J gene TRBJ1-2; no firm D call. This CDR3 spans 15 amino acids. V lost 2 bases and J lost 9, with 19 bases in between. Germline lookup yields CDR1 SGHTA and CDR2 FQGNSA. In DNA form, the CDR3 reads TGTGCCAGCAGCTTAAACTCCCCGGGAGCCGGGAGCTACACCTTC. It codes for CASSLNSPGAGSYTF.

The rearrangement joins TRBV7-9 to TRBJ2-5; 9 nucleotides align to TRBD2. This CDR3 comprises 13 residues. Germline V gene data show CDR1 as SEHNR and CDR2 as FQNEAQ (reference sequence). V dropped 4 bases and J dropped 13; count of bases not matched to a gene: 10. The CDR3 DNA reads as TGTGCCAGCAGCTCGGCCGGGACTAGCCCCATGTACTTC. Its translation: CASSSAGTSPMYF.

The gene calls are TRBV19 and TRBJ1-2; the D is unclear. The CDR3 length is 13 residues. V dropped 7 bases and J dropped 5 bases, with 14 bases sitting between them. Per the germline V gene, CDR1 is LNHDA and CDR2 is SQIVND (reference sequence). CDR3 in amino acids: CASTPGRGYGYTF. CDR3 coding DNA: TGTGCCAGTACCCCCGGGCGAGGGTATGGCTACACCTTC. Complete variable domain (other parts from reference TRBV19 and TRBJ1-2): DGGITQSPKYLFRKEGQNVTLSCEQNLNHDAMYWYRQDPGQGLRLIYYSQIVNDFQKGDIAEGYSVSREKKESFPLTVTSAQKNPTAFYLCASTPGRGYGYTFGSGTRLTVV.

A word on this clonotype: Sequence at one end of the junction differs from germline and may be a read error. The chain combines TRBV7-8 with TRBJ2-2; tentatively, D is TRBD1 (5 bases). The germline gives CDR1 SGHVS, CDR2 FQNEAQ. The CDR3 consists of 16 residues. The CDR3 here is CAGSSPARVVTGELFF. CDR3 nucleotide sequence: TGTGCCGGCAGCTCACCAGCCAGGGTCGTCACCGGGGAGCTGTTTTTT.

This clonotype was picked up a small number of times. The chain employs TRBV7-2 and TRBJ2-2; the D is unclear. The CDR3 is 16 residues long. V lost 5 bases, J lost 0 bases, and 13 bases lay in between. Germline CDR1 reads SGHTA; CDR2 reads FQGNSA. The CDR3 DNA sequence: TGTGCCAGCAGCCAAGTTGCCCTCGCGAACACCGGGGAGCTGTTTTTT. Translating gives CASSQVALANTGELFF.

This clonotype was found a few times. The chain joins TRBV7-9 to TRBJ2-7; 7 nucleotides line up with TRBD2. The CDR3 runs to 18 residues. CDR1 and CDR2 from the germline V gene are SEHNR and FQNEAQ (reference sequence). The V segment lost 5 bases and the J segment 1 base; nucleotides outside the gene matches: 17. CDR3 region: CASSPLVPNGGRSYEQYF. The CDR3 region has the DNA TGTGCCAGCAGCCCACTTGTCCCCAACGGGGGGAGATCCTACGAGCAGTACTTC.

The genes are TRBV12-3 or TRBV12-4 and TRBJ1-2; D call uncertain. Between the trimmed V and J ends, which lost 7 bases and 3 bases, there was a span of 12 bases. This CDR3 comprises 13 residues. The CDR3 DNA reads as TGTGCCAGCACCCCAGGAGAGGACTATGGCTACACCTTC. Amino acid sequence: CASTPGEDYGYTF.

This chain connects TRBV12-3 or TRBV12-4 to TRBJ1-2; 7 bases agree with TRBD1. With 4 bases clipped from V and 8 bases from J, the junction kept 4 bases outside the gene matches. The CDR3 is 12 amino acids. CDR3 sequence reads: CASSSPGQGYTF. The CDR3 DNA reads TGTGCCAGCAGTTCCCCGGGACAGGGCTACACCTTC.

This clonotype was counted a few times. The chain links TRBV6-6 to TRBJ2-7; TRBD2 aligns across 8 bases. Germline-derived CDR1 and CDR2 are MNHNY and SVGAGI (reference sequence). There are 14 residues in the CDR3. With 7 bases clipped from V and 2 bases from J, the junction kept 7 bases outside the gene matches. This CDR3 reads CASMEAGVPYEQYF. CDR3 in DNA: TGTGCCAGCATGGAAGCGGGAGTCCCCTACGAGCAGTACTTC.

The J gene is TRBJ2-7, the V gene TRBV20-1; the match to TRBD2 covers 7 bases. Germline CDR1 is DFQATT and CDR2 is SNEGSKA (reference sequence). V shed 1 base, J shed 1 base, and the junction held 10 bases outside the gene matches. CDR3 length: 16 amino acids. In DNA, the CDR3 is TGCAGTGCTAGAGTGGGAGGCGGGAGTAAATCCTACGAGCAGTACTTC. This sequence encodes CSARVGGGSKSYEQYF.

The chain links TRBV2 to TRBJ2-3; 11 bases line up with TRBD1. CDR3 length equals 15 residues. Germline V CDR1 and CDR2: SNHLY, FYNNEI. The V and J ends lost 4 bases and 7 bases, in that order; junction bases with no gene match: 7. Written as DNA, the CDR3 is TGTGCCAGCAGTGGGACAGGGGGCTTAATGAATACGCAGTATTTT. It yields the protein CASSGTGGLMNTQYF.

This clonotype was found many times. J is TRBJ2-6 and V is TRBV2, with a weak D call TRBD1 (5 bases). The CDR3 is made up of 15 amino acids. CDR1 SNHLY and CDR2 FYNNEI come from the germline V gene. V lost 5 bases and J 4 bases, leaving 12 bases between the germline ends. The CDR3 sequence is CASSPQGYGANVLTF. CDR3 DNA sequence: TGTGCCAGCAGTCCCCAGGGTTACGGGGCCAACGTCCTGACTTTC.

The CDR3 DNA follows: TGTGCCAGCAGCCTCGCCGGCCGGGACAGCGACTATGGCTACACCTTC. This translates into CASSLAGRDSDYGYTF. The chain couples TRBV7-9 to TRBJ1-2, with 7 bases matching TRBD1. The germline V gene has CDR1 SEHNR and CDR2 FQNEAQ (reference sequence). The CDR3 sequence is 16 residues long. V shed 5 bases, J shed 3 bases, and the junction held 12 bases outside the gene matches.

This clonotype was recorded at least ten times. This rearrangement joins TRBV7-2 to TRBJ2-6; 8 bases map to TRBD2. CDR1 and CDR2 (germline): SGHTA, FQGNSA. This CDR3 is 17 amino acids long. J was trimmed by 3 bases and V by 7 bases; bases with no gene match: 11. This CDR3 reads CASTPASGRVGANVLTF. As DNA, the CDR3 is TGTGCCAGCACCCCGGCCAGCGGGAGAGTTGGGGCCAACGTCCTGACTTTC.

This clonotype has only a few counts. The rearrangement links TRBV6-1 to TRBJ2-7, with 7 nucleotides matching TRBD2. V gave up 9 bases and J gave up 2 bases; unmatched junction bases: 7. There are 13 residues in the CDR3. The germline V gene has CDR1 MNHNS and CDR2 SASEGT. This CDR3 is CASALAVPYEQYF. The CDR3, as DNA: TGTGCCAGTGCCCTAGCGGTACCCTACGAGCAGTACTTC.

The chain combines TRBV12-3 or TRBV12-4 with TRBJ1-5; TRBD1 matches at 7 bases. J gave up 3 bases and V 3 bases, and 8 bases lay outside the gene matches. The CDR3 runs 16 residues. CDR3 DNA: TGTGCCAGCAGTTTGGGGGAGGGGGCCTTCAATCAGCCCCAGCATTTT. Its protein is CASSLGEGAFNQPQHF.

CDR3 DNA: TGTGCCAGCAGCAATCCACGATTTGGGAACACTGAAGCTTTCTTT. The encoded protein is CASSNPRFGNTEAFF. This chain links TRBV2 with TRBJ1-1; D remains unclear. The CDR3 runs 15 residues. V shed 6 bases and J shed 1 base, with 15 bases lying between them. Germline lookup yields CDR1 SNHLY and CDR2 FYNNEI.

CDR3: CASPPLQIGSGNTIYF. DNA for the CDR3: TGTGCCAGCCCTCCCCTACAGATAGGCTCTGGAAACACCATATATTTT. The chain recombines TRBV25-1 with TRBJ1-3; no definite D call. The germline V gene encodes CDR1 MGHDK and CDR2 SYGVNS. Between the trimmed V and J ends, which lost 8 bases and 0 bases, there was a span of 17 bases. The CDR3 covers 16 residues.

This clonotype showed up just a few times. The rearrangement uses TRBV9 and TRBJ2-7; 7 bases are a match to TRBD2. The CDR3 runs to 15 residues. Germline CDR1 reads SGDLS; CDR2 reads YYNGEE. V was clipped by 0 bases and J by 0 bases; unmatched bases: 3. CDR3 region: CASSVGLAGSYEQYF. The CDR3 DNA reads TGTGCCAGCAGCGTAGGACTAGCTGGCTCCTACGAGCAGTACTTC.

The chain links TRBV20-1 to TRBJ2-7, with TRBD2 matching 15 bases. V was pared by 7 bases and J by 5 bases, with 12 bases of the junction left unmatched. Germline CDR1 reads DFQATT; CDR2 reads SNEGSKA (reference sequence). The CDR3 has 16 residues. CDR3 protein: CSVLGLAGGKVDEQYF. CDR3 nucleotides: TGCAGTGTGCTGGGACTAGCGGGAGGAAAGGTAGACGAGCAGTACTTC.

The table lists this clonotype with many counts. This chain links TRBV19 with TRBJ2-5; 7 nucleotides line up with TRBD1. In germline, CDR1 is LNHDA, CDR2 SQIVND (reference sequence). The trim removed 10 bases at V and 1 base at J, leaving 3 bases unmatched. The length of the CDR3 is 12 residues. DNA for the CDR3: TGTGCCACAACAGGGGCCCAAGAGACCCAGTACTTC. Its translation: CATTGAQETQYF.

Written as DNA, the CDR3 is TGCGCCAGCAGCTTGATCAGCCGCTACGAGCAGTACTTC. Translation: CASSLISRYEQYF. The V and J genes are TRBV5-1 and TRBJ2-7; D uncertain. The CDR3 has 13 amino acids. CDR1 and CDR2 (germline): SGHRS, YFSETQ. Trimming stripped 1 base from V and 3 bases from J, with 8 bases between.

The chain carries TRBV19 and TRBJ1-1; 10 bases fit TRBD1. The trim removed 6 bases at V and 3 bases at J, leaving 7 bases unmatched. The CDR3 contains 15 residues. CDR1 is LNHDA and CDR2 is SQIVND in the germline V gene (reference sequence). In nucleotides, the CDR3 is TGTGCCAGTAGCCGACAGGGGGCGCGAGACACTGAAGCTTTCTTT. Residues: CASSRQGARDTEAFF.

This clonotype has ten or more counts. The chain combines TRBV15 with TRBJ1-1; D is ambiguous. Germline V lookup: CDR1 LNHNV, CDR2 YYDKDF (reference sequence). Trimming removed 0 bases at V and 0 bases at J, with 8 bases between. CDR3 length equals 15 residues. The CDR3 loop reads CATSRESAMNTEAFF. The CDR3 DNA follows: TGTGCCACCAGCAGAGAGTCGGCCATGAACACTGAAGCTTTCTTT. Full variable domain (outside the CDR3, taken from reference TRBV15 and TRBJ1-1): DAMVIQNPRYQVTQFGKPVTLSCSQTLNHNVMYWYQQKSSQAPKLLFHYYDKDFNNEADTPDNFQSRRPNTSFCFLDIRSPGLGDTAMYLCATSRESAMNTEAFFGQGTRLTVV.